This T cell receptor beta chain appears in the sequencing data of a study of blood T cell repertoires in COVID-19. Per the original data handling: Reference gene primer amplification yielded estimated nucleated cell counts. The table came from immunoSEQ multiplex PCR; TCRdb's copy has only in-frame clones and leaves some out. The D gene and trimming were derived from the DNA, and the V and J assignments and clone size from that table. This sample has approximately 200,000 clones, with over 75% found just once. There are 13 residues in the CDR3. The V gene lost 0 bases and the J gene lost 5 bases, with 8 bases spanning the gap. Germline V gene sequence: CDR1 KGHSH, CDR2 LQKENI.

The J gene is TRBJ2-7, the V gene TRBV18; D is unclear. Sequencing input: peripheral blood. This clonotype was obtained from a man aged 40-49 years with active or convalescent COVID-19. The chain's CDR3 is CASSPPVADEQYF. CDR3 coding DNA: TGTGCCAGCTCACCACCAGTCGCGGACGAGCAGTACTTC.